Presented here are 24 T cell receptor beta chains from one specimen sequenced in a study of cytomegalovirus exposure and HLA in healthy donors. The PCR had 60 Vbeta and 13 Jbeta primers. Clones were read by immunoSEQ multiplex PCR, and TCRdb kept only the in-frame ones, dropping some. The sample lists some 150,000 clones; about 75% were seen once. The sample was PBMCs. Source of these receptors: a man aged 25-40 years in good health and CMV-seronegative.

The chain employs TRBV28 and TRBJ1-3; D is possibly TRBD1 (5 bases). Germline V gene data show CDR1 as MDHEN and CDR2 as SYDVKM. Trimming took 6 bases from V and 6 from J, leaving 15 bases between them. This CDR3 region has 14 residues. Written as DNA, the CDR3 is TGTGCCAGCAGCAAAGGTGGGGCAGAAAACACCATATATTTT. Protein product: CASSKGGAENTIYF.

The V and J genes are TRBV6-1 and TRBJ2-7; 8 nucleotides line up with TRBD2. The germline V gene encodes CDR1 MNHNS and CDR2 SASEGT. The CDR3 covers 14 residues. V gave up 4 bases and J gave up 4 bases; unmatched junction bases: 6. DNA for the CDR3: TGTGCCAGCAGTGGTAGGCTAGCGGGTTACGAGCAGTACTTC. Translated, it gives CASSGRLAGYEQYF.

The CDR3 region is CASGGPDTQYF. DNA of the CDR3: TGTGCCTCAGGGGGGCCAGATACGCAGTATTTT. The rearrangement joins TRBV6-6 to TRBJ2-3, with D tentatively TRBD1 (7 bases). This CDR3 region has 11 residues. Germline V gene data show CDR1 as MNHNY and CDR2 as SVGAGI (reference sequence). The V gene lost 11 bases and the J gene lost 4 bases, with 10 bases spanning the gap.

The chain combines TRBV5-1 with TRBJ2-1; D is perhaps TRBD2 (6 bases). Between the trimmed V and J ends, which lost 6 bases and 1 base, there was a span of 14 bases. The CDR3 covers 15 residues. Germline lookup yields CDR1 SGHRS and CDR2 YFSETQ. The CDR3, as DNA: TGCGCCAGCATCCTCGGGAGTGGATCCTACAATGAGCAGTTCTTC. Its protein product is CASILGSGSYNEQFF.

The rearrangement joins TRBV5-1 to TRBJ1-1; TRBD1 might be the D (6 bases). Trimming stripped 4 bases from V and 8 bases from J, with 21 bases between. This CDR3 spans 15 amino acids. The germline V gene has CDR1 SGHRS and CDR2 YFSETQ. CDR3 in amino acids: CASSPRDTLRGEAFF. In nucleotides, the CDR3 is TGCGCCAGCAGCCCCCGGGACACCTTGAGGGGGGAAGCTTTCTTT.

Here the CDR3 DNA reads TGTGCCAGCAGTGTTATTCATGCAGGGGGCTCTGGAAACACCATATATTTT. This encodes CASSVIHAGGSGNTIYF. The rearrangement joins TRBV6-1 to TRBJ1-3, with 7 nucleotides matching TRBD1. V lost 4 bases to trimming and J lost 0 bases; unmatched junction nucleotides: 9. Germline loops: CDR1 MNHNS, CDR2 SASEGT. The CDR3 sequence is 17 residues long.

The DNA of the CDR3 is TGTGCCACCAGCAGTTGGACGGGGTGGGATCCCCTCCACTTT. Translation gives CATSSWTGWDPLHF. V and J are TRBV15 and TRBJ1-6; D remains ambiguous. The CDR3 sequence is 14 residues long. V was cut by 3 bases and J by 13 bases, with 16 bases left in between. Germline loops: CDR1 LNHNV, CDR2 YYDKDF (reference sequence).

In this sample, this clone turned up a few times. The V and J genes are TRBV5-1 and TRBJ2-7, with D maybe TRBD2 (6 bases). The CDR3 runs to 12 residues. Germline V gene data show CDR1 as SGHRS and CDR2 as YFSETQ. Trimming took 4 bases from V and 6 from J, leaving 11 bases between them. The CDR3: CASSELGGEQYF. The CDR3 nucleotides are TGCGCCAGCAGCGAGCTCGGGGGCGAGCAGTACTTC.

The chain couples TRBV21-1 to TRBJ1-5; the table's D call TRBD1 went unverified against the DNA. TRBV21-1 is a recognized pseudogene. This CDR3 is built from 21 residues. CDR3 bases: TGTGCCAGCAGTTCAAGGGTTAAGTTTCCTGGGACAGGTCATAGCAATCAGCCCCAGCATTTT. As protein: CASSSRVKFPGTGHSNQPQHF.

This chain connects TRBV30 to TRBJ2-2; D may be TRBD1 (6 bases). V gave up 4 bases and J gave up 1 base, with 16 bases separating them. Germline CDR1 and CDR2: GTSNPN and SVGIG (reference sequence). CDR3 size: 16 residues. The CDR3 spells CAWNGWGQENTGELFF. Here the CDR3 DNA reads TGTGCCTGGAACGGTTGGGGGCAGGAGAACACCGGGGAGCTGTTTTTT. Variable domain in full (rest from reference TRBV30 and TRBJ2-2): SQTIHQWPATLVQPVGSPLSLECTVEGTSNPNLYWYRQAAGRGLQLLFYSVGIGQISSEVPQNLSASRPQDRQFILSSKKLLLSDSGFYLCAWNGWGQENTGELFFGEGSRLTVL.

This clone turned up a few times. This chain links TRBV28 with TRBJ1-2; TRBD1 matches 9 bases. Germline CDR1 is MDHEN and CDR2 is SYDVKM. J gave up 5 bases and V 6 bases, and 7 bases lay outside the gene matches. There are 14 residues in the CDR3. In DNA, the CDR3 is TGTGCCAGCAGCCTTGGACAGGGGAAATATGGCTACACCTTC. It encodes CASSLGQGKYGYTF.

The genes are TRBV19 and TRBJ1-5; maybe TRBD1 (5 bases). The V and J ends lost 1 base and 3 bases respectively, with 13 bases between them. The CDR3 is made up of 16 amino acids. Germline V CDR1 and CDR2: LNHDA, SQIVND (reference sequence). In DNA, the CDR3 is TGTGCCAGTAGTATAGGTGCAGGGCCGTTCAATCAGCCCCAGCATTTT. Translating it yields CASSIGAGPFNQPQHF. The whole variable domain, remainder taken from reference TRBV19 and TRBJ1-5, is DGGITQSPKYLFRKEGQNVTLSCEQNLNHDAMYWYRQDPGQGLRLIYYSQIVNDFQKGDIAEGYSVSREKKESFPLTVTSAQKNPTAFYLCASSIGAGPFNQPQHFGDGTRLSIL.

This chain's CDR3 is CASSLREGDTEAFF. Here the CDR3 DNA reads TGTGCCAGCAGCTTGAGGGAGGGGGACACTGAAGCTTTCTTT. The chain carries TRBV5-4 and TRBJ1-1; D possibly corresponds to TRBD1 (6 bases). The CDR3 spans 14 residues. CDR1 and CDR2 (germline): SGHNT, YYREEE (reference sequence). Trimming removed 1 base at V and 3 bases at J, with 10 bases between.

CDR3 DNA sequence: TGTGCCAGTAGTATGTCTTTTTCTGGGGCCAACGTCCTGACTTTC. Translation gives CASSMSFSGANVLTF. The chain has TRBV19 and TRBJ2-6; D unclear. The length of the CDR3 is 15 residues. Germline loops: CDR1 LNHDA, CDR2 SQIVND (reference sequence). Deletions cut 3 bases from V and 1 base from J, with 7 bases between.

The chain combines TRBV11-2 with TRBJ1-2; no clear D gene. Germline CDR1 and CDR2: SGHAT and FQNNGV. V was clipped by 4 bases and J by 4 bases, with 19 bases between them. The CDR3 extends over 16 amino acids. CDR3 sequence: CASSSLAQLLFYGYTF. Written as DNA, the CDR3 is TGTGCCAGCAGCTCCCTGGCCCAACTACTATTCTATGGCTACACCTTC.

The chain has TRBV2 and TRBJ1-2; 8 nucleotides match TRBD1. Per germline, CDR1 SNHLY and CDR2 FYNNEI. The CDR3 spans 17 residues. V was clipped by 5 bases and J by 8 bases; unmatched bases: 19. CDR3 nucleotides: TGTGCCAGCAGTACCTTCACCGGGACAGGCGGGTTAGGGGGCTACACCTTC. Protein sequence: CASSTFTGTGGLGGYTF.

The chain recombines TRBV5-1 with TRBJ1-3; 7 nucleotides agree with TRBD1. Germline-derived CDR1 and CDR2 are SGHRS and YFSETQ. This CDR3 is 16 amino acids long. V trimming: 0 bases; J trimming: 2 bases; junction bases outside the gene matches: 5. Here the CDR3 DNA reads TGCGCCAGCAGCTTGGATCCCACAGGGGCTGGAAACACCATATATTTT. This sequence encodes CASSLDPTGAGNTIYF.

The chain uses TRBV19 and TRBJ2-5; TRBD2 agrees at 9 bases. The J call is in doubt because the DNA end fits TRBJ2-7 better. This CDR3 comprises 16 residues. Germline V gene sequence: CDR1 LNHDA, CDR2 SQIVND (reference sequence). In DNA, the CDR3 is TGTGCCAGTAGTAGTCTAGCGGGGCAAAGCTCCTACGAGCAGTACTTC. Protein sequence: CASSSLAGQSSYEQYF.

The chain combines TRBV5-1 with TRBJ2-7; TRBD1 is a possible D gene (5 bases). V was pared by 0 bases and J by 0 bases, with 10 bases between. Germline V gene data show CDR1 as SGHRS and CDR2 as YFSETQ. The CDR3 runs 15 residues. The CDR3 here is CASSLGNRSSYEQYF. CDR3 DNA: TGCGCCAGCAGCTTGGGAAACAGGTCCTCCTACGAGCAGTACTTC.

This sequence joins TRBV9 and TRBJ1-2; 7 bases align to TRBD1. Germline lookup yields CDR1 SGDLS and CDR2 YYNGEE. The CDR3 sequence is 15 residues long. Unmatched junction bases numbered 8, after V lost 4 bases and J lost 2 bases. CDR3 DNA sequence: TGTGCCAGCAGCCCTAGAGGGACAGCCAACTATGGCTACACCTTC. This codes for CASSPRGTANYGYTF.

V gene TRBV4-2 combines with J gene TRBJ2-7, with 8 bases identical to TRBD1. V was pared by 0 bases and J by 2 bases, with 6 bases of the junction left unmatched. Germline lookup yields CDR1 LGHNA and CDR2 YNFKEQ. The CDR3 has 16 residues. The CDR3 sequence is CASSQEGQATPYEQYF. CDR3 DNA: TGTGCCAGCAGCCAAGAGGGACAGGCAACCCCCTACGAGCAGTACTTC.

This clone was recorded a few times. The chain carries TRBV5-6 and TRBJ2-7; 10 bases are a match to TRBD1. The CDR3 is made up of 13 amino acids. Germline CDR1 SGHDT, CDR2 YYEEEE. V lost 1 base to trimming and J lost 12 bases; unmatched junction nucleotides: 7. CDR3 region: CASSLQTGTGVYF. Here the CDR3 DNA reads TGTGCCAGCAGCTTGCAAACCGGGACAGGGGTGTACTTC.

The rearrangement links TRBV20-1 to TRBJ1-1; D is unclear. The germline gives CDR1 DFQATT, CDR2 SNEGSKA (reference sequence). The CDR3 length is 10 residues. V lost 3 bases, J lost 5 bases, and 4 bases lay in between. CDR3 bases: TGCAGTGCTAGTCCTACTGAAGCTTTCTTT. As protein: CSASPTEAFF.

The rearrangement links TRBV2 to TRBJ1-5, with D perhaps TRBD1 (6 bases). Germline V gene data show CDR1 as SNHLY and CDR2 as FYNNEI. CDR3 length: 16 amino acids. V was trimmed by 3 bases and J by 0 bases, leaving 12 bases between them. CDR3 residues: CASSEFADSSNQPQHF. CDR3 sequence (DNA): TGTGCCAGCAGTGAGTTCGCGGACAGTAGCAATCAGCCCCAGCATTTT.